This T cell receptor (beta chain) was observed in a study of blood T cell repertoires in COVID-19. Looking at the study overall: Sites in the United States, Italy and Spain provided acute and convalescent COVID-19 samples. Sample material is recorded as cDNA or gDNA derived from T cells, B-cell-depleted T cells, or PBMCs.

Authors' analysis steps: Nucleated cell number was recorded as an estimate derived from reference gene primer amplification. Method: immunoSEQ multiplex PCR; TCRdb's copy keeps in-frame clones and lacks some. The DNA was the basis for D and trimming; V, J and clone size are from that table. The top ten clones hold roughly 8.9% of a sample with roughly 150,000 clones, roughly 82% of them seen once. The trim removed 1 base at V and 13 bases at J, leaving 9 bases unmatched. Per the germline V gene, CDR1 is LGHNA and CDR2 is YSLEER. This CDR3 has 16 amino acids. V and J are TRBV4-3 and TRBJ2-1; 14 bases are shared with TRBD2. What was sequenced was peripheral blood. This clonotype was sampled from a woman aged 45-59 years with acute or convalescent COVID-19. Written as DNA, the CDR3 is TGCGCCAGCAGCCAAGCTCTTCCGGGACTAGCGGGAGTTCAGTTCTTC. Amino acids: CASSQALPGLAGVQFF.